The TCR beta chain under discussion was sequenced for a study of CD8+CD57+ T cells in acquired aplastic anemia (dated by TCRdb to the late 2010s). Background for the entire study: DNA extracted from sorted CD4+ and CD8+ cells had a mean of about 3 ug, with a range of roughly 0.2 to 30 ug. General study outcomes and caveats: Patients and healthy controls showed no significant difference in CD8+ Simpson's diversity (P=0.060). Although 25 to 30 CD8+ CDR3 sequences were shared by patients and controls, these sequences appeared highly expressed in patients and within the immunodominant clones of patients.

Genomic DNA served as template for TCR beta VDJ combination and CDR3 sequence profiling. An Illumina HiSeq 2000 was the platform used for TCR repertoire sequencing. The authors processed their data as follows. TRBV/TRBJ rearrangement plots, CDR3 size and DJ length profiles, and Simpson's diversity index were used to evaluate the repertoires. Whichever DNA sequence was most abundant in the deep sequencing data was defined as the immunodominant clone. CDR3 amino acid sequences were checked for sharing across subjects and were also compared against the VDJdb database and published repertoires. TCRdb reran the public reads through fastp at Q25 and MiXCR, keeping productive beta chains. CDR3 protein duplicates are merged, each entry listing the most common genes and DNA. Here the V and J calls rest on TCRdb's processing, not on the authors' analysis. Recorded for this sample are 150,000 to 200,000 distinct CDR3 sequences; 64% of them occurred a single time. Of the sample, about 43% falls within the top ten clones.

A note on this clonotype: Its cognate antigen has yet to be identified. Per-base quality was not reported, and no clone a single base away is much larger than it.

In the study, sorted CD4+ and CD8+ blood T cells from patients with severe aplastic anemia and from healthy subjects underwent deep sequencing of TCR repertoires. Ficoll-Paque density gradient centrifugation was used to isolate peripheral blood mononuclear cells. Before DNA was extracted, CD4+ and CD8+ T cells were sorted using either FACS or magnetic beads. The sample consisted of sorted CD4+, CD8+, or CD8+CD57+ T cells (not recorded which) from PBMCs. This sequence was found in a human donor with severe aplastic anemia or a healthy control (not recorded which).

CDR3 protein: CASGFRESEQFF. The sequence in DNA is TGTGCTAGTGGTTTCAGAGAAAGCGAGCAGTTCTTC. The chain links TRBV12-5 with TRBJ2-1; a confident D gene designation cannot be given. V is cut by 3 bases and J by 10 bases, and the space between the germline ends is 10 bases. CDR3 length: 12 amino acids, cysteine to phenylalanine. Of the read, only the CDR3 DNA is kept; its 36 bases are in frame from base 1. Looking up the germline V gene yields CDR1 LGHNT and CDR2 FRNRAP.